The 17 T cell receptor beta chains below were found in one sample sequenced in a study of OX40 agonist ivuxolimab in advanced cancers. Here immunoSEQ multiplex PCR was the method, and the copy in TCRdb shows in-frame clones only, minus some. The profile covers about 90,000 clones, with around 83% appearing a single time and 0.2% to 0.25% taken by the ten largest. Sequences were derived from CD4+ or CD8+ T cells sorted from blood, sampled in a trial of the OX40 agonist ivuxolimab. The receptors originated from an adult with an advanced solid tumor such as melanoma, head and neck, liver or kidney cancer.

The chain recombines TRBV5-4 with TRBJ2-5; 7 nucleotides agree with TRBD1. Germline CDR1 and CDR2: SGHNT and YYREEE (reference sequence). The CDR3 is 16 amino acids. Trimming took 5 bases from V and 3 from J; bases not matched to a gene: 13. The chain's CDR3 is CASRKDMRGREETQYF. CDR3 sequence (DNA): TGTGCCAGCAGAAAAGACATGAGGGGGCGGGAAGAGACCCAGTACTTC.

V usage is TRBV7-9 and J usage is TRBJ1-5; D not certain. V was clipped by 2 bases and J by 3 bases, with 8 bases between them. Germline CDR1 is SEHNR and CDR2 is FQNEAQ (reference sequence). This CDR3 region has 14 residues. CDR3: CASSLSSANQPQHF. CDR3 nucleotides: TGTGCCAGCAGCTTAAGTTCGGCCAATCAGCCCCAGCATTTT. Supplemented by reference TRBV7-9 and TRBJ1-5, the full variable domain reads DTGVSQNPRHKITKRGQNVTFRCDPISEHNRLYWYRQTLGQGPEFLTYFQNEAQLEKSRLLSDRFSAERPKGSFSTLEIQRTEQGDSAMYLCASSLSSANQPQHFGDGTRLSIL.

V and J are TRBV11-2 and TRBJ1-1; TRBD1 might be the D (6 bases). Germline loops: CDR1 SGHAT, CDR2 FQNNGV. V was pared by 1 base and J by 1 base, with 13 bases between. The CDR3 extends over 16 amino acids. The CDR3 protein is CASSLGGGRPNTEAFF. The CDR3 nucleotides read TGTGCCAGCAGCTTAGGCGGGGGCAGGCCGAACACTGAAGCTTTCTTT.

The chain couples TRBV5-4 to TRBJ2-1; D might be TRBD1 or TRBD2, each matching 5 bases. Trimming shortened V by 5 bases and J by 8 bases, and 20 bases separated the two germline ends. CDR3 length: 15 amino acids. In germline, CDR1 is SGHNT, CDR2 YYREEE (reference sequence). The CDR3 nucleotides read TGTGCCAGCAGTTCTGCCTGGGACCTGATCGATGAGCAGTTCTTC. Protein sequence: CASSSAWDLIDEQFF.

The chain links TRBV5-6 to TRBJ1-2, with TRBD1 matching over 9 bases. The germline CDR1 and CDR2 sequences are SGHDT and YYEEEE. V was pared by 4 bases and J by 6 bases, with 4 bases of the junction left unmatched. This CDR3 is 13 amino acids long. The CDR3 sequence is CASSPGTGHGYTF. The CDR3 DNA is TGTGCCAGCAGCCCCGGGACAGGGCATGGCTACACCTTC.

This chain connects TRBV19 to TRBJ1-5; tentatively, D is TRBD1 (5 bases). Looked up from germline, CDR1 is LNHDA and CDR2 is SQIVND (reference sequence). The germline V and J ends were trimmed by 1 base and 2 bases, with 12 bases remaining between them. This CDR3 region has 16 residues. The CDR3 sequence: CASSIVGQGGNQPQHF. The CDR3 region has the DNA TGTGCCAGTAGTATAGTGGGGCAGGGAGGCAATCAGCCCCAGCATTTT.

The CDR3 loop reads CASIGTSGNSPLHF. CDR3 DNA: TGTGCCAGCATTGGGACAAGTGGAAATTCACCCCTCCACTTT. The rearrangement joins TRBV2 to TRBJ1-6; D is perhaps TRBD1 (6 bases). Per germline, CDR1 SNHLY and CDR2 FYNNEI. CDR3 length: 14 amino acids. Trimming stripped 7 bases from V and 7 bases from J, with 14 bases between.

The V gene is TRBV5-4, the J gene TRBJ1-6; possibly TRBD1 for D (6 bases). Germline V lookup: CDR1 SGHNT, CDR2 YYREEE (reference sequence). Trimming stripped 2 bases from V and 3 bases from J, with 9 bases between. The CDR3 has 15 residues. CDR3 in DNA: TGTGCCAGCAGCTTCCGGGACAACTATAATTCACCCCTCCACTTT. It yields the protein CASSFRDNYNSPLHF.

This clone was seen a few times. Here the CDR3 DNA reads TGTGCCAGCAGTGAGTTGGGGGGGACCTATAATTCACCCCTCCACTTT. Its protein product is CASSELGGTYNSPLHF. This chain connects TRBV6-1 to TRBJ1-6; TRBD1 is a possible D gene (5 bases). The CDR3 runs to 16 residues. The V gene lost 3 bases and the J gene lost 2 bases, with 11 bases spanning the gap. CDR1 MNHNS and CDR2 SASEGT come from the germline V gene.

The rearrangement links TRBV7-8 to TRBJ2-2; either TRBD1 or TRBD2 may fit D (6 bases each). This CDR3 is 17 amino acids long. Trimming stripped 1 base from V and 3 bases from J, with 15 bases between. The germline CDR1 and CDR2 sequences are SGHVS and FQNEAQ. The DNA of the CDR3 is TGTGCCAGCAGCTTAGTTTTGGGGGGCTCGGACACCGGGGAGCTGTTTTTT. Amino acid sequence: CASSLVLGGSDTGELFF.

This clone was counted a single time. This chain uses TRBV30 with TRBJ2-7, with TRBD1 matching 7 bases. CDR1 and CDR2 (germline): GTSNPN, SVGIG (reference sequence). The CDR3 runs 16 residues. Trimming at V came to 4 bases and at J to 1 base, leaving 13 bases not matched to a gene. The CDR3 region has the DNA TGTGCCTGGACCTCTAGGGGACAGTCCCATTCCTACGAGCAGTACTTC. Protein sequence: CAWTSRGQSHSYEQYF.

V usage is TRBV7-9 and J usage is TRBJ1-1; TRBD1 is a possible D gene (5 bases). Trimming cost V 5 bases and J 3 bases, with 13 bases left between them. This CDR3 spans 14 amino acids. The germline CDR1 and CDR2 sequences are SEHNR and FQNEAQ (reference sequence). CDR3 in DNA: TGTGCCAGCAGCCCAATGGGGGGGGACACTGAAGCTTTCTTT. It yields the protein CASSPMGGDTEAFF.

The V gene is TRBV7-2, the J gene TRBJ1-5; D perhaps matches TRBD1 (6 bases). V shed 5 bases and J shed 2 bases, with 10 bases lying between them. The CDR3 consists of 14 residues. Germline V gene lookup returns CDR1 SGHTA and CDR2 FQGNSA. CDR3 DNA: TGTGCCAGCAGCAGAGCAGGGGGCAATCAGCCCCAGCATTTT. Its translation: CASSRAGGNQPQHF.

This clone was detected a few times. This chain uses TRBV9 with TRBJ2-4, with a weak D call TRBD1 (5 bases). The germline gives CDR1 SGDLS, CDR2 YYNGEE. Trimming shortened V by 0 bases and J by 1 base, and 11 bases separated the two germline ends. The CDR3 spans 16 residues. The CDR3 reads CASSVDRMGAKNIQYF. The CDR3 region has the DNA TGTGCCAGCAGCGTAGACAGGATGGGGGCCAAAAACATTCAGTACTTC.

The CDR3 loop is CASTRTTGQGAGEQFF. CDR3 nucleotides: TGTGCCAGCACAAGAACCACCGGACAGGGGGCTGGTGAGCAGTTCTTC. This chain joins TRBV7-9 and TRBJ2-1; the match to TRBD1 covers 11 bases. The CDR3 consists of 16 residues. Trimming took 7 bases from V and 9 from J; bases not matched to a gene: 14. Germline V gene sequence: CDR1 SEHNR, CDR2 FQNEAQ (reference sequence).

This rearrangement joins TRBV6-5 to TRBJ1-6, with D perhaps matching TRBD1 (5 bases). This CDR3 spans 14 amino acids. The germline V gene has CDR1 MNHEY and CDR2 SVGAGI. V dropped 6 bases and J dropped 7 bases, with 13 bases sitting between them. The CDR3: CASSIRVSNSPLHF. Here the CDR3 DNA reads TGTGCCAGCAGCATCAGGGTGAGCAATTCACCCCTCCACTTT.

The chain has TRBV28 and TRBJ1-5; D is ambiguous. V was cut by 6 bases and J by 3 bases, with 3 bases left in between. This CDR3 has 11 residues. Germline CDR1 reads MDHEN; CDR2 reads SYDVKM. The CDR3 reads CASSINQPQHF. The CDR3 nucleotides read TGTGCCAGCAGCATCAATCAGCCCCAGCATTTT.